This T cell receptor (beta chain) was profiled in a study of blood T cell repertoires in COVID-19. Germline V CDR1 and CDR2: SNHLY, FYNNEI. The CDR3 contains 15 residues. The ends were cut back, 2 bases at V and 6 bases at J, with 11 bases in the middle. Sequencing was performed with immunoSEQ multiplex PCR; in TCRdb, only in-frame clones are kept and a portion is missing. The sample comprises fewer than 40,000 clones, about 80% of which are singletons, and 30% to 40% rests with the top ten. The receptor was isolated from a man older than 75 with active or convalescent COVID-19. The sequenced material came from peripheral blood. This chain connects TRBV2 to TRBJ1-6; D ambiguous. CDR3 sequence (DNA): TGTGCCAGCAGTGAAATTCGGGTGAGTAATTCACCCCTCCACTTT. Protein: CASSEIRVSNSPLHF.